This T cell receptor (beta chain) derives from a study of beta chain features in type 1 diabetes. Study-wide findings and caveats: The naive, central memory and Treg TCRB repertoires of patients appeared to be more similar to one another than those of healthy donors. People with Type 1 diabetes carried modestly yet significantly shorter TCRB CDR3s in all four CD4+ subsets. Shorter templates might be favored by PCR, equally in patients and controls.

Reverse transcription of all isolated RNA meant that expressed TCRB transcripts were sequenced. Profiling relied on immunoSEQ multiplex PCR, and the TCRdb table lists in-frame clones only, not all of them. The repertoire holds hundreds of thousands of clones, with around 16% as singletons. The junction had 10 bases not matched to a gene; V was cut back by 5 bases and J by 3 bases. The V gene's germline CDR1 is MNHEY and CDR2 SMNVEV (reference sequence). This CDR3 is 17 amino acids long. This clone was counted between two and nine times. Its target is not known. The TCR originated in a young man with type 1 diabetes. The chain carries TRBV27 and TRBJ2-6, with 7 bases matching TRBD1. The sequencing input was naive CD4+ T cells from blood. The CDR3 DNA is TGTGCCAGCAGTCGTAAGACAGGGTACGGTGGGGCCAACGTCCTGACTTTC. Translated, it gives CASSRKTGYGGANVLTF. Combining the CDR3 with reference TRBV27 and TRBJ2-6 gives the whole variable domain EAQVTQNPRYLITVTGKKLTVTCSQNMNHEYMSWYRQDPGLGLRQIYYSMNVEVTDKGDVPEGYKVSRKEKRNFPLILESPSPNQTSLYFCASSRKTGYGGANVLTFGAGSRLTVL.